This is a list of T cell receptor beta chains from one sample in a study of T-cell reconstitution after alpha-beta-depleted transplantation in children. TCRdb reanalysed the PCR reads using MiXCR and keeps one entry per CDR3 protein. The data show 490,000 or so distinct CDR3 sequences, with approximately 13% seen just once and over 5.5% held by the top ten. The sample here was PBMCs from the stem cell graft donor, taken from the stem cell graft. The receptors were sampled from a human donor who donated a stem cell graft to a child with combined immunodeficiency. Both conserved end residues are part of each CDR3. Fields, in order: CDR3 length, D gene, V gene, J gene, clone size, CDR3 DNA, CDR3 protein. A D gene is named only where the DNA matches it firmly. Clone size is given for some rows only: seen once, a few or many times, or a class if the clone is expanded.

cdr3_length: 17; d_call: .; v_call: TRBV4-2; j_call: TRBJ2-2; clone_size: few; cdr3_nt: TGTGCCAGCAGCCAAAGTGGCCCGGAGACGAACACCGGGGAGCTGTTTTTT; cdr3_aa: CASSQSGPETNTGELFF
cdr3_length: 16; d_call: TRBD1; v_call: TRBV15; j_call: TRBJ2-4; clone_size: many; cdr3_nt: TGTGCCACCAGCAGAGCGACAGGGGAGTCCAAAAACATTCAGTACTTC; cdr3_aa: CATSRATGESKNIQYF
cdr3_length: 17; d_call: TRBD1; v_call: TRBV12-3/TRBV12-4; j_call: TRBJ2-2; clone_size: few; cdr3_nt: TGTGCCAGCAGTTTAGGCGGGGACAGGGGGAGGACCGGGGAGCTGTTTTTT; cdr3_aa: CASSLGGDRGRTGELFF
cdr3_length: 12; d_call: .; v_call: TRBV12-3/TRBV12-4; j_call: TRBJ2-5; clone_size: few; cdr3_nt: TGTGCCAGCAGTTGGGGGCGAGAGACCCAGTACTTC; cdr3_aa: CASSWGRETQYF
cdr3_length: 15; d_call: .; v_call: TRBV10-3; j_call: TRBJ2-3; clone_size: few; cdr3_nt: TGTGCCATCAGTGAGACCAGCGGCCCCACAGATACGCAGTATTTT; cdr3_aa: CAISETSGPTDTQYF
cdr3_length: 17; d_call: TRBD2; v_call: TRBV4-3; j_call: TRBJ2-3; clone_size: many; cdr3_nt: TGCGCCAGCAGCCAAGTCACGGGACTAGCGGGAGGGGATACGCAGTATTTT; cdr3_aa: CASSQVTGLAGGDTQYF
cdr3_length: 14; d_call: .; v_call: TRBV27; j_call: TRBJ2-2; clone_size: few; cdr3_nt: TGTGCCAGCACTCCGGGCATGAACACCGGGGAGCTGTTTTTT; cdr3_aa: CASTPGMNTGELFF
cdr3_length: 15; d_call: TRBD2; v_call: TRBV27; j_call: TRBJ2-5; clone_size: .; cdr3_nt: TGTGCCAGCAGTTCCCTTTTTAGCGGGAGTGAGACCCAGTACTTC; cdr3_aa: CASSSLFSGSETQYF
cdr3_length: 13; d_call: .; v_call: TRBV12-3/TRBV12-4; j_call: TRBJ1-1; clone_size: many; cdr3_nt: TGTGCCAGCAGTTTAATGAGGGCAGGAGAAGCTTTCTTT; cdr3_aa: CASSLMRAGEAFF
cdr3_length: 13; d_call: .; v_call: TRBV12-3/TRBV12-4; j_call: TRBJ2-1; clone_size: .; cdr3_nt: TGTGCCAGCAGCTTACGGTCGGACAATGAGCAGTTCTTC; cdr3_aa: CASSLRSDNEQFF
cdr3_length: 13; d_call: TRBD1; v_call: TRBV30; j_call: TRBJ2-5; clone_size: few; cdr3_nt: TGTGCCTGGGGGACAGAGCCATCAGAGACCCAGTACTTC; cdr3_aa: CAWGTEPSETQYF
cdr3_length: 14; d_call: .; v_call: TRBV29-1; j_call: TRBJ1-4; clone_size: few; cdr3_nt: TGCAGCGTTGTCGACACGGTAACTAATGAAAAACTGTTTTTT; cdr3_aa: CSVVDTVTNEKLFF
cdr3_length: 17; d_call: .; v_call: TRBV5-1; j_call: TRBJ2-1; clone_size: .; cdr3_nt: TGCGCCAGCAGCTTGGGCGGGGCGGGGGCCTCCTACAATGAGCAGTTCTTC; cdr3_aa: CASSLGGAGASYNEQFF
cdr3_length: 15; d_call: TRBD1; v_call: TRBV12-3/TRBV12-4; j_call: TRBJ1-5; clone_size: few; cdr3_nt: TGTGCCAGCAGTTTAGATAAACAGGGGAATCAGCCCCAGCATTTT; cdr3_aa: CASSLDKQGNQPQHF
cdr3_length: 16; d_call: TRBD2; v_call: TRBV7-8; j_call: TRBJ2-3; clone_size: few; cdr3_nt: TGTGCCAGCAGCGAGCAACCGGGACTAGCGACAGATACGCAGTATTTT; cdr3_aa: CASSEQPGLATDTQYF
cdr3_length: 13; d_call: .; v_call: TRBV29-1; j_call: TRBJ2-1; clone_size: few; cdr3_nt: TGCAGCGTTGAAGTTCAGGGCTACAATGAGCAGTTCTTC; cdr3_aa: CSVEVQGYNEQFF
cdr3_length: 14; d_call: .; v_call: TRBV6-1; j_call: TRBJ2-7; clone_size: .; cdr3_nt: TGTGCCACCAAGTGGTCAGGCGCATCCTACGAGCAGTACTTC; cdr3_aa: CATKWSGASYEQYF
cdr3_length: 14; d_call: .; v_call: TRBV6-5; j_call: TRBJ2-3; clone_size: many; cdr3_nt: TGTGCCAGCAGTTATCAGAACAGGGTGGATACGCAGTATTTT; cdr3_aa: CASSYQNRVDTQYF
cdr3_length: 16; d_call: .; v_call: TRBV11-3; j_call: TRBJ2-1; clone_size: .; cdr3_nt: TGTGCCAGCAGCTCCGTGGCGGGGCGGAACTACAATGAGCAGTTCTTC; cdr3_aa: CASSSVAGRNYNEQFF
cdr3_length: 15; d_call: TRBD2; v_call: TRBV5-5; j_call: TRBJ2-7; clone_size: .; cdr3_nt: TGTGCCAGCAGGACTACGGGACTAGCGGGAGACGAGCAGTACTTC; cdr3_aa: CASRTTGLAGDEQYF
cdr3_length: 13; d_call: .; v_call: TRBV12-3/TRBV12-4; j_call: TRBJ2-3; clone_size: many; cdr3_nt: TGTGCCAGCAGCCCAGGGGGCACAGATACGCAGTATTTT; cdr3_aa: CASSPGGTDTQYF
cdr3_length: 16; d_call: TRBD1; v_call: TRBV7-9; j_call: TRBJ2-2; clone_size: .; cdr3_nt: TGTGCCAGCAGCTCGCCGCCCGACAGGGCCACCGGGGAGCTGTTTTTT; cdr3_aa: CASSSPPDRATGELFF
cdr3_length: 16; d_call: TRBD2; v_call: TRBV7-9; j_call: TRBJ2-5; clone_size: .; cdr3_nt: TGTGCCAGCAGCCCAGCGGGGGGGCCGGACCAAGAGACCCAGTACTTC; cdr3_aa: CASSPAGGPDQETQYF